This T cell receptor beta chain was found in a study of response to subunit inactivated influenza vaccine. Study results and limitations: Every seasonal influenza vaccination brings in few new T cells, the authors suggested.

MiXCR was run by TCRdb on the RT-PCR reads, yielding one entry per CDR3 protein. The sample lists 530,000 or so distinct CDR3 sequences, less than 15% seen once, with roughly 10% in the top ten. With respect to this clonotype: The antigen remains unidentified.

CDR3 length: 14 amino acids. CDR1 and CDR2 from the germline V gene are SGHDT and YYEEEE. Deletions cut 4 bases from V and 9 bases from J, with 17 bases between. The sequenced sample was PBMCs from blood, obtained roughly 13 days after vaccination. The V call is TRBV5-6, the J call TRBJ2-1; D could derive from TRBD1 or TRBD2 (6 bases each). The TCR sequence derives from a man aged 45-65 years who received an inactivated influenza vaccine. The CDR3 reads CASSHITGAGEQFF. CDR3 nucleotides: TGTGCCAGCAGCCATATTACGGGGGCTGGTGAGCAGTTCTTC.